Presented here are 15 T cell receptor beta chains from one specimen sequenced in a study of CD8+ T cells in alopecia areata. Sequencing relied on a cDNA template that was reverse transcribed from extracted RNA. The method was immunoSEQ multiplex PCR; TCRdb's version includes in-frame clones alone and lacks a portion of them. The table includes around 250,000 clones, roughly two thirds detected once. The specimen was CD4+ T cells sorted from blood, collected at week 0. All receptors derive from a human donor with alopecia areata.

As to this clone: The same CDR3 also results from other DNA sequences found in this sample. V usage is TRBV29-1 and J usage is TRBJ1-2, with D maybe TRBD1 (5 bases). In germline, CDR1 is SQVTM, CDR2 ANQGSEA. V lost 6 bases to trimming and J lost 4 bases, with 12 bases between them. The CDR3 runs 12 residues. CDR3 region: CSVGQGVYGYTF. DNA of the CDR3: TGCAGCGTGGGGCAGGGCGTCTATGGCTACACCTTC.

Only a few counts were recorded for this clone. This CDR3 is CASSEQGFSYNSPLHF. The CDR3 coding sequence is TGTGCCAGCAGTGAACAGGGGTTCTCCTATAATTCACCCCTCCACTTT. This sequence joins TRBV2 and TRBJ1-6; the D gene is possibly TRBD1 (6 bases). Germline V lookup: CDR1 SNHLY, CDR2 FYNNEI. With 2 bases removed from V and 0 bases from J, the gap between germline ends came to 8 bases. This CDR3 region has 16 residues.

This clone was seen more than once but under ten times. The chain has TRBV29-1 and TRBJ2-7; D is perhaps TRBD1 (5 bases). CDR1 SQVTM and CDR2 ANQGSEA come from the germline V gene. This CDR3 is 13 amino acids long. Trimming stripped 4 bases from V and 0 bases from J, with 10 bases between. In DNA, the CDR3 is TGCAGCGTTGCAGGGCTAGGCTCCTACGAGCAGTACTTC. This sequence encodes CSVAGLGSYEQYF.

The rearrangement joins TRBV6-5 to TRBJ1-2; D is unresolved. This CDR3 spans 12 amino acids. Trimming cost V 5 bases and J 5 bases, with 9 bases left between them. The V gene's germline CDR1 is MNHEY and CDR2 SVGAGI. The CDR3 bases are TGTGCCAGCAGTCCCGACAAGTATGGCTACACCTTC. Protein: CASSPDKYGYTF.

V usage is TRBV7-2 and J usage is TRBJ1-5; D is undetermined. CDR3 length: 14 amino acids. Germline V CDR1 and CDR2: SGHTA, FQGNSA. V lost 8 bases and J lost 3, with 14 bases in between. CDR3 protein: CASSLGSLNQPQHF. In DNA form, the CDR3 reads TGTGCCAGCTCTCTTGGGAGTCTCAATCAGCCCCAGCATTTT.

J is TRBJ1-6 and V is TRBV14; D call uncertain. The CDR3 is 15 amino acids. CDR1 and CDR2 (germline): SGHDN, FVKESK. With 0 bases removed from V and 6 bases from J, the gap between germline ends came to 9 bases. The DNA for the CDR3 is TGTGCCAGCAGCCAAGATGAAGTATTTAATTCACCCCTCCACTTT. Its protein product is CASSQDEVFNSPLHF.

The genes are TRBV5-1 and TRBJ2-5; the match to TRBD2 covers 9 bases. The V and J ends lost 4 bases and 0 bases, in that order; junction bases with no gene match: 7. The CDR3 has 16 amino acids. The germline V gene has CDR1 SGHRS and CDR2 YFSETQ. The CDR3 sequence: CASSPGLAVYQETQYF. Written as DNA, the CDR3 is TGCGCCAGCAGCCCGGGACTAGCCGTGTACCAAGAGACCCAGTACTTC.

This clone was seen a few times. This rearrangement joins TRBV13 to TRBJ2-2; 7 nucleotides match TRBD1. CDR3 length: 14 residues. Trimming at V came to 3 bases and at J to 4 bases, leaving 2 bases not matched to a gene. The germline V gene encodes CDR1 PRHDT and CDR2 FYEKMQ (reference sequence). CDR3 in amino acids: CASSFGTATGELFF. The CDR3 DNA is TGTGCCAGCAGCTTCGGGACAGCCACCGGGGAGCTGTTTTTT.

This clone was picked up a small number of times. V and J are TRBV20-1 and TRBJ2-3; D ambiguous. The germline CDR1 and CDR2 sequences are DFQATT and SNEGSKA (reference sequence). V lost 8 bases and J lost 2, with 8 bases in between. The CDR3 is 11 amino acids. The CDR3 protein is CSSGHTDTQYF. CDR3 DNA sequence: TGCAGTTCTGGGCACACAGATACGCAGTATTTT.

This clone has a handful of counts. The chain couples TRBV7-2 to TRBJ2-5; no definite D call. Germline V gene lookup returns CDR1 SGHTA and CDR2 FQGNSA. The CDR3 has 15 residues. The V and J ends lost 3 bases and 1 base respectively, with 12 bases between them. The CDR3 reads CASSLPYRVQETQYF. The CDR3 nucleotides read TGTGCCAGCAGCTTGCCCTATCGGGTCCAAGAGACCCAGTACTTC.

The chain couples TRBV7-2 to TRBJ1-1; D gene unclear. Trimming cost V 2 bases and J 2 bases, with 18 bases left between them. The CDR3 extends over 17 amino acids. Germline lookup yields CDR1 SGHTA and CDR2 FQGNSA. In DNA, the CDR3 is TGTGCCAGCAGCTTACAAAATACTCGGACGGCCAACACTGAAGCTTTCTTT. This encodes CASSLQNTRTANTEAFF.

The chain combines TRBV29-1 with TRBJ2-3; 7 bases are a match to TRBD1. Germline loops: CDR1 SQVTM, CDR2 ANQGSEA. Trimming took 7 bases from V and 6 from J; bases not matched to a gene: 7. The CDR3 loop spans 12 amino acids. The CDR3 spells CSAKGAGDTQYF. The DNA of the CDR3 is TGCAGCGCGAAGGGGGCAGGGGATACGCAGTATTTT.

The chain joins TRBV19 to TRBJ1-6; possibly TRBD1 for D (6 bases). Germline V gene sequence: CDR1 LNHDA, CDR2 SQIVND (reference sequence). The CDR3 covers 15 residues. Between the trimmed V and J ends, which lost 2 bases and 3 bases, there was a span of 8 bases. For the CDR3, the DNA is TGTGCCAGTAGTATAAAGACAGGCTATAATTCACCCCTCCACTTT. Translating gives CASSIKTGYNSPLHF.

The chain combines TRBV5-1 with TRBJ2-6; TRBD1 or TRBD2 may be the D gene (6 bases each). The V gene's germline CDR1 is SGHRS and CDR2 YFSETQ. The CDR3 covers 16 residues. V lost 0 bases to trimming and J lost 2 bases, with 9 bases between them. For the CDR3, the DNA is TGCGCCAGCAGCTTGGACAGGGAGGCTGGGGCCAACGTCCTGACTTTC. Its translation is CASSLDREAGANVLTF.

This clone turned up a few times. Other DNA variants within this sample encode the same CDR3. This rearrangement joins TRBV6-1 to TRBJ2-5; D not certain. V was trimmed by 6 bases and J by 2 bases, leaving 10 bases between them. The germline V gene encodes CDR1 MNHNS and CDR2 SASEGT. CDR3 length equals 13 residues. CDR3 sequence reads: CASSQDYQETQYF. CDR3 DNA sequence: TGTGCCAGCAGCCAAGATTATCAAGAGACCCAGTACTTC.